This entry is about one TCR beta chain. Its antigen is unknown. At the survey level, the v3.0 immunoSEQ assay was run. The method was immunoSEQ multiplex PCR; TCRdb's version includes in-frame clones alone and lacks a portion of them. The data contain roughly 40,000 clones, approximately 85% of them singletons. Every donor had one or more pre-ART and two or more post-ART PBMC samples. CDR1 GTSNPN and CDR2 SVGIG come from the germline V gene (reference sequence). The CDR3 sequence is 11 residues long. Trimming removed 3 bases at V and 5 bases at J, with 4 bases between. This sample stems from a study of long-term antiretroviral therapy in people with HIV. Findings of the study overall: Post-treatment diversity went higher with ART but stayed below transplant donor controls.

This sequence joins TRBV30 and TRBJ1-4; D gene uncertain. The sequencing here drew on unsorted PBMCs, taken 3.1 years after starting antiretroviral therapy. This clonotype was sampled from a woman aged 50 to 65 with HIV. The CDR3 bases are TGTGCCTGGAGCGACAATGAAAAACTGTTTTTT. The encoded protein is CAWSDNEKLFF.